This note documents a single T cell receptor (beta chain) sequence. This sample is drawn from a study of shared clonotypes between healthy human individuals. J was trimmed by 0 bases and V by 6 bases; bases with no gene match: 9. Germline CDR1 SNHLY, CDR2 FYNNEI. The CDR3 loop spans 16 amino acids. The material for each subset, its genomic DNA, was split evenly across several immunoSEQ plates. The protocol was immunoSEQ multiplex PCR, while the TCRdb copy is restricted to in-frame clones and leaves out a portion. The sample carries about 600,000 clones, about 97% recorded once. Sequencing was carried out using naive CD4+ T cells sorted from blood. Subset noted: CD45RA+ positively selected. The rearrangement links TRBV2 to TRBJ2-3; TRBD2 matches at 7 bases. The receptor's source is a woman aged 30 to 39 in good health. The CDR3 reads CASSTASGTSTDTQYF. The CDR3 nucleotides read TGTGCCAGCAGCACCGCTAGCGGAACTAGCACAGATACGCAGTATTTT.